These 27 T cell receptor beta chains were all obtained from the same sample, sequenced in a study of T cell repertoires in cytomegalovirus infection. TCRdb processed the reads anew with MiXCR; each CDR3 protein has one entry. The sample shows some 920,000 distinct CDR3 sequences, around 31% of them seen only once. No antigen has been identified for these receptors. The source material was cultured CD8+ T cells from PBMCs, sampled from culture after CMV antigen stimulation. The source is a human donor in good health (CMV status not recorded). Some clones in this sample may be carry-over from other donors' samples.

The chain joins TRBV6-2 or TRBV6-3 to TRBJ1-1; possibly TRBD1 for D (6 bases). The CDR3 length is 13 residues. The V gene's germline CDR1 is MNHEY and CDR2 SVGEGT. Trimming removed 2 bases from V and 8 bases from J, with 12 bases in between. The CDR3 region is CASSYTSGAEAFF. The CDR3, as DNA: TGTGCCAGCAGTTACACCTCGGGGGCAGAAGCTTTCTTT.

The CDR3 DNA reads TGTGCCAGCAGCCCCGCTCTGGAGACCCAGTACTTC. The encoded protein is CASSPALETQYF. This sequence joins TRBV7-6 and TRBJ2-5, with D unclear. Trimming removed 5 bases at V and 5 bases at J, with 9 bases between. Germline V CDR1 and CDR2: SGHVS, FNYEAQ. This CDR3 region has 12 residues.

V gene TRBV6-2 or TRBV6-3 combines with J gene TRBJ1-1, with TRBD1 as a possible D gene (5 bases). Per germline, CDR1 MNHEY and CDR2 SVGEGT. The germline V and J ends were trimmed by 6 bases and 7 bases, with 9 bases remaining between them. This CDR3 region has 11 residues. The CDR3 region has the DNA TGTGCCAGCAGCTCACAGGTTGAAGCTTTCTTT. Translating gives CASSSQVEAFF.

The chain has TRBV5-4 and TRBJ2-7, with a tentative D call TRBD1 (6 bases). Germline lookup yields CDR1 SGHNT and CDR2 YYREEE (reference sequence). The CDR3 extends over 15 amino acids. Trimming left V 2 bases short and J 2 bases short, with 14 bases between. In DNA, the CDR3 is TGTGCCAGCAGCTTTGGGGCAGGGGCGACCTACGAGCAGTACTTC. It translates to CASSFGAGATYEQYF.

The rearrangement links TRBV27 to TRBJ2-5; TRBD2 aligns across 9 bases. Germline CDR1 MNHEY, CDR2 SMNVEV (reference sequence). There are 16 residues in the CDR3. V lost 0 bases and J lost 5; bases outside the gene matches: 7. CDR3 region: CASSLSWLAGRETQYF. CDR3 bases: TGTGCCAGCAGTTTATCGTGGCTAGCGGGGCGTGAGACCCAGTACTTC.

V is TRBV12-3 or TRBV12-4 and J is TRBJ1-4; weak D call: TRBD1 (5 bases). This CDR3 contains 16 residues. The V and J ends lost 3 bases and 0 bases respectively, with 11 bases between them. This chain's CDR3 is CASSFSTAATNEKLFF. CDR3 nucleotide sequence: TGTGCCAGCAGTTTTTCGACAGCTGCAACTAATGAAAAACTGTTTTTT.

The chain carries TRBV10-3 and TRBJ1-2, with D perhaps TRBD1 (5 bases). Germline V gene lookup returns CDR1 ENHRY and CDR2 SYGVKD. The CDR3 is 16 residues long. Trimming removed 3 bases from V and 2 bases from J, with 16 bases in between. The CDR3 reads CAISDRGTGVNYGYTF. In DNA form, the CDR3 reads TGTGCCATCAGTGATAGGGGTACCGGGGTCAACTATGGCTACACCTTC.

This clonotype has only a few counts. J is TRBJ1-4 and V is TRBV7-6; D ambiguous. This CDR3 region has 15 residues. V lost 5 bases to trimming and J lost 4 bases, with 14 bases between them. Germline V gene data show CDR1 as SGHVS and CDR2 as FNYEAQ. CDR3 amino acids: CASSPTTRLNEKLFF. CDR3 sequence (DNA): TGTGCCAGCAGCCCAACGACACGACTTAATGAAAAACTGTTTTTT. Full variable domain (remainder filled in from reference TRBV7-6 and TRBJ1-4): GAGVSQSPRYKVTKRGQDVALRCDPISGHVSLYWYRQALGQGPEFLTYFNYEAQQDKSGLPNDRFSAERPEGSISTLTIQRTEQRDSAMYRCASSPTTRLNEKLFFGSGTQLSVL.

This sequence joins TRBV5-4 and TRBJ1-3; D is possibly TRBD1 (6 bases). V lost 3 bases to trimming and J lost 8 bases, with 9 bases between them. CDR3 length: 12 residues. Germline V gives CDR1 SGHNT, CDR2 YYREEE (reference sequence). The CDR3 bases are TGTGCCAGCAGCTACCCAGGGGACACCATATATTTT. As protein: CASSYPGDTIYF.

This clonotype appeared a few times. The chain couples TRBV12-3 or TRBV12-4 to TRBJ1-2; D gene ambiguous. Trimming cost V 6 bases and J 5 bases, with 19 bases left between them. There are 15 residues in the CDR3. The CDR3 DNA reads TGTGCCAGCAGCACCTTAGGGCCCGCGGGGTATGGCTACACCTTC. It specifies CASSTLGPAGYGYTF.

This clonotype was found a few times. The chain recombines TRBV4-1 with TRBJ1-4, with D maybe TRBD1 (6 bases). The CDR3 runs to 14 residues. In germline, CDR1 is MGHRA, CDR2 YSYEKL. V shed 4 bases and J shed 8 bases, with 14 bases lying between them. The CDR3 DNA follows: TGCGCCAGCAGCCTCTACAGGGATCGCGAAAAACTGTTTTTT. Translation: CASSLYRDREKLFF.

This chain joins TRBV7-9 and TRBJ2-7; 11 bases line up with TRBD1. V lost 5 bases and J lost 1; bases outside the gene matches: 4. This CDR3 contains 15 residues. The germline CDR1 and CDR2 sequences are SEHNR and FQNEAQ (reference sequence). CDR3 sequence (DNA): TGTGCCAGCAGCCGGGACAGGGGGGCATCCTACGAGCAGTACGTC. Its protein product is CASSRDRGASYEQYV.

This clonotype was seen more than once but under ten times. The chain recombines TRBV2 with TRBJ2-1, with D maybe TRBD1 (5 bases). Germline V CDR1 and CDR2: SNHLY, FYNNEI. The CDR3 totals 10 residues. The V gene lost 9 bases and the J gene lost 6 bases, with 6 bases spanning the gap. This CDR3 reads CASQGNEQFF. CDR3 DNA: TGTGCCAGTCAGGGCAATGAGCAGTTCTTC.

Only a few counts were recorded for this clonotype. J is TRBJ2-3 and V is TRBV7-9; 8 bases are shared with TRBD1. CDR1 and CDR2 from the germline V gene are SEHNR and FQNEAQ (reference sequence). The CDR3 loop spans 15 amino acids. The V segment lost 9 bases and the J segment 4 bases; nucleotides outside the gene matches: 12. CDR3 protein: CASCLGQEIADTQYF. CDR3 DNA: TGTGCCAGTTGCCTGGGACAGGAGATCGCAGATACGCAGTATTTT.

The V call is TRBV7-8, the J call TRBJ2-5; 10 bases match TRBD1. J lost 5 bases, V lost 4 bases, and 4 bases had no gene match. The CDR3 runs 14 residues. CDR1 SGHVS and CDR2 FQNEAQ come from the germline V gene. This CDR3 is CASSSDRGTETQYF. The CDR3 DNA is TGTGCCAGCAGCTCGGACAGGGGGACCGAGACCCAGTACTTC.

This clonotype has at least ten counts. The V gene is TRBV7-8, the J gene TRBJ1-1, with a tentative D call TRBD1 (5 bases). The CDR3 totals 15 residues. With 3 bases removed from V and 0 bases from J, the gap between germline ends came to 11 bases. CDR1 is SGHVS, CDR2 FQNEAQ, per germline. CDR3 residues: CASSLGPQLNTEAFF. Written as DNA, the CDR3 is TGTGCCAGCAGCTTGGGACCCCAACTGAACACTGAAGCTTTCTTT.

This clonotype occurred a few times. The chain carries TRBV7-3 and TRBJ2-1; 9 nucleotides align to TRBD2. Germline CDR1 SGHTA, CDR2 FQGTGA. The CDR3 extends over 17 amino acids. The V and J ends lost 1 base and 4 bases, in that order; junction bases with no gene match: 8. The CDR3 loop reads CASSLNLPGLAYNEQFF. The DNA of the CDR3 is TGTGCCAGCAGCTTAAACCTGCCGGGACTAGCTTACAATGAGCAGTTCTTC. Supplemented by reference TRBV7-3 and TRBJ2-1, the full variable domain reads GAGVSQTPSNKVTEKGKYVELRCDPISGHTALYWYRQSLGQGPEFLIYFQGTGAADDSGLPNDRFFAVRPEGSVSTLKIQRTERGDSAVYLCASSLNLPGLAYNEQFFGPGTRLTVL.

This sequence joins TRBV12-5 and TRBJ2-3, with TRBD1 as a possible D gene (6 bases). The CDR3 runs to 15 residues. Germline CDR1 is LGHNT and CDR2 is FRNRAP. V shed 4 bases and J shed 0 bases, with 11 bases lying between them. The CDR3 sequence: CASGWTASSTDTQYF. The CDR3 DNA reads TGTGCTAGTGGTTGGACAGCTTCTAGCACAGATACGCAGTATTTT.

Turning to this clonotype: Mismatch with germline at one junction end may stem from a read error. This sequence joins TRBV7-7 and TRBJ2-5, with D possibly called TRBD1 or TRBD2 (5 bases each). Germline CDR1 reads SSHAT; CDR2 reads FNYEAQ (reference sequence). There are 15 residues in the CDR3. CDR3 sequence: CASSLGESLQETQYF. The CDR3 nucleotides are TGTGCTAGCAGCTTAGGGGAGTCCCTTCAAGAGACCCAGTACTTC.

This chain joins TRBV19 and TRBJ2-5, with D possibly being TRBD1 or TRBD2 (5 bases each). The CDR3 covers 16 residues. CDR1 is LNHDA, CDR2 SQIVND, per germline (reference sequence). V was clipped by 1 base and J by 5 bases, with 17 bases between them. The CDR3 sequence is CASSIAREWDVETQYF. CDR3 coding DNA: TGTGCCAGTAGTATAGCTCGCGAATGGGACGTCGAGACCCAGTACTTC.

The table lists this clonotype with a few counts. The chain employs TRBV4-2 and TRBJ2-1; 8 nucleotides align to TRBD2. CDR1 and CDR2 (germline): LGHNA, YNFKEQ. Trimming removed 0 bases from V and 8 bases from J; junction bases left unmatched: 3. The CDR3 runs 14 residues. The DNA for the CDR3 is TGTGCCAGCAGCCAAGAAGCGGGGGTTGATGAGCAGTTCTTC. It yields the protein CASSQEAGVDEQFF.

This chain links TRBV27 with TRBJ2-7; D unresolved. Trimming removed 3 bases at V and 2 bases at J, with 11 bases between. The CDR3 sequence is 14 residues long. Germline lookup yields CDR1 MNHEY and CDR2 SMNVEV (reference sequence). CDR3 loop: CASSLVDGTYEQYF. CDR3 nucleotide sequence: TGTGCCAGCAGTTTGGTGGACGGCACCTACGAGCAGTACTTC.

The chain combines TRBV27 with TRBJ2-3; maybe TRBD1 (6 bases). Germline lookup yields CDR1 MNHEY and CDR2 SMNVEV (reference sequence). V shed 2 bases and J shed 2 bases, with 11 bases lying between them. CDR3 length equals 15 residues. CDR3 amino acids: CASSLIQGYTDTQYF. The DNA of the CDR3 is TGTGCCAGCAGTTTAATCCAGGGGTACACAGATACGCAGTATTTT.

The chain is built from TRBV12-3 or TRBV12-4 and TRBJ2-7, with D unresolved. Trimming removed 2 bases at V and 3 bases at J, with 11 bases between. CDR3 length: 14 residues. The CDR3 region is CASSLSFTLYEQYF. For the CDR3, the DNA is TGTGCCAGCAGTTTAAGCTTCACTCTCTACGAGCAGTACTTC.

The chain combines TRBV28 with TRBJ2-5; 8 bases line up with TRBD2. The CDR3 has 13 residues. The germline gives CDR1 MDHEN, CDR2 SYDVKM. V shed 4 bases, J shed 7 bases, and the junction held 5 bases outside the gene matches. As DNA, the CDR3 is TGTGCCAGCAGTTCATCTGCGGGGGGGACCCAGTACTTC. Protein: CASSSSAGGTQYF.

There are a few counts of this clonotype. The V call is TRBV7-9, the J call TRBJ2-1; 9 bases match TRBD1. CDR1 and CDR2 (germline): SEHNR, FQNEAQ (reference sequence). The V segment lost 4 bases and the J segment 8 bases; nucleotides outside the gene matches: 15. The CDR3 consists of 17 residues. This chain's CDR3 is CASSWPGQGPSPHEQFF. CDR3 nucleotide sequence: TGTGCCAGCAGCTGGCCGGGACAGGGACCTAGCCCCCATGAGCAGTTCTTC.

This clonotype has just a few counts. V usage is TRBV2 and J usage is TRBJ2-1, with 7 bases matching TRBD1. Germline-derived CDR1 and CDR2 are SNHLY and FYNNEI. The CDR3 runs 14 residues. Trimming at V came to 2 bases and at J to 4 bases, leaving 2 bases not matched to a gene. CDR3 DNA sequence: TGTGCCAGCAGTGAAAGACAGGGATACAATGAGCAGTTCTTC. It codes for CASSERQGYNEQFF.